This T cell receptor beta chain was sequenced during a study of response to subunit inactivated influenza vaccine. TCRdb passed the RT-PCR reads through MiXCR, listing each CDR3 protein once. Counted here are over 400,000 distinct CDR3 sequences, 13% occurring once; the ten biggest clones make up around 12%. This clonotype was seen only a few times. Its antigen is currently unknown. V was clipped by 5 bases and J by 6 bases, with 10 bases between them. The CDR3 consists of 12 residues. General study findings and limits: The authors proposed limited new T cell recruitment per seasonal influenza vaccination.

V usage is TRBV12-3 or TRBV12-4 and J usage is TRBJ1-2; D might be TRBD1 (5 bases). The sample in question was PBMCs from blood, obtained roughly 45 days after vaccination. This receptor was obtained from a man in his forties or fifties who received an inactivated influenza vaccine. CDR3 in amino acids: CASSPLQDGYTF. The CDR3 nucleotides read TGTGCCAGCAGTCCATTACAGGATGGCTACACCTTC.